In this sample, the clone carrying this TCR beta chain turned up many times. Antigen: not known. This entry belongs to a study of prognosis after radiotherapy for stage I lung cancer. Study-level information: Oligometastatic NSCLC after surgical resection of the primary tumor was present in roughly five patients, while newly diagnosed primary stage I lung tumors were present in 11 to 15. A median of approximately 7 months after radiotherapy, distant metastases were seen in several patients, while no significant progression was shown by 15. The study, taken as a whole, reports: The authors did not determine whether the expanded TCR clones were tumor-specific. As reported, TRBV and TRBJ gene usage differed between patients who had metastases and those who did not.

Per the germline V gene, CDR1 is MNHEY and CDR2 is SMNVEV (reference sequence). CDR3 length: 13 amino acids. V dropped 3 bases and J dropped 12 bases, with 18 bases sitting between them. Genomic DNA provided the template from which TCR beta CDR3 was amplified by two-round multiplex PCR. Primers specific to each TRBV and TRBJ gene drove first-round PCR. TCRdb ran MiXCR on the multiplex PCR reads and lists one entry per CDR3 protein. This table holds 11,000 to 15,000 distinct CDR3 sequences, roughly 38% found once. The TCR was taken from a donor of 50 years or more with non-small cell lung cancer. The material was PBMCs, obtained before or after stereotactic body radiation therapy (not recorded which). V and J are TRBV27 and TRBJ2-7; D unresolved. The CDR3 DNA reads as TGTGCCAGCAGTTTCTACACGAGCTCCGGGCTGTACTTC. This sequence encodes CASSFYTSSGLYF.